This record looks at one TCR beta chain sequence and its context. The data are from a study of blood T cell repertoires in COVID-19. Study in general: Researchers got acute and convalescent COVID-19 samples from the United States, Italy and Spain. Nucleic acid was either cDNA or gDNA, and it came from T cells, B-cell-depleted T cells, or PBMCs.

Germline CDR1 LGHNA, CDR2 YNFKEQ. Trimming took off 2 bases at V and 3 bases at J, with 10 bases between the two ends. There are 15 residues in the CDR3. The authors' processing: How many nucleated cells were present was estimated from reference gene primer amplification. Some clones are missing from TCRdb's copy, which holds only in-frame ones; the method was immunoSEQ multiplex PCR. V and J calls and clone size come straight from that table; D and trimming were deduced from the DNA. The sample contains just over 95,000 clones, around nine tenths of which appear only once. Sequences were obtained from peripheral blood. The chain has TRBV4-2 and TRBJ2-2; D is perhaps TRBD2 (5 bases). The clonotype was recovered from a human donor in a cohort sampled during active COVID-19. The CDR3 sequence: CASSQRLADTGELFF. The CDR3 DNA follows: TGTGCCAGCAGCCAAAGGCTAGCAGACACCGGGGAGCTGTTTTTT.